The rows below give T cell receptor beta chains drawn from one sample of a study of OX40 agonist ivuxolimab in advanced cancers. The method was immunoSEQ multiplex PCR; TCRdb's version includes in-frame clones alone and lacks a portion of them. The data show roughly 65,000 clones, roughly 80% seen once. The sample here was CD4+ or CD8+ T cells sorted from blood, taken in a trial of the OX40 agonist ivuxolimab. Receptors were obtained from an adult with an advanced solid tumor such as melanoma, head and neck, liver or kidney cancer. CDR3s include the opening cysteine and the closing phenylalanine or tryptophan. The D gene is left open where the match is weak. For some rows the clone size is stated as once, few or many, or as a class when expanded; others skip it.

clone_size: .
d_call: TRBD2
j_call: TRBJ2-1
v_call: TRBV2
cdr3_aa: CASRDLLERGSFNEQFF
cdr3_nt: TGTGCCAGCAGGGACCTTTTAGAGCGGGGGTCCTTCAATGAGCAGTTCTTC

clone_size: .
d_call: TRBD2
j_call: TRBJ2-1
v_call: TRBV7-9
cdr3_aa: CASNLGTSVYNEQFF
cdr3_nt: TGTGCCAGCAACCTCGGGACTAGCGTTTACAATGAGCAGTTCTTC

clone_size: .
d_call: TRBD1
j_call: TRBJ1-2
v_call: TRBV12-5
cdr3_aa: CASGLEGQGEGYTF
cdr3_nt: TGTGCTAGTGGTTTGGAAGGACAGGGTGAAGGCTACACCTTC

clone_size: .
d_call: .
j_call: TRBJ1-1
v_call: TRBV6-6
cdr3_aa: CASSTTGETEAFF
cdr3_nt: TGTGCCAGTTCCACCACGGGGGAGACTGAAGCTTTCTTT

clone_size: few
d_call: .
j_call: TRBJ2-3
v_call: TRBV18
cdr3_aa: CASSSLGGGNTDTQYF
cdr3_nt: TGTGCCAGCTCATCCTTAGGAGGGGGGAACACAGATACGCAGTATTTT

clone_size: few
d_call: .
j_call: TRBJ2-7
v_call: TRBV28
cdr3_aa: CASSLQTYEQYF
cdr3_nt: TGTGCCAGCAGCTTACAGACCTACGAGCAGTACTTC

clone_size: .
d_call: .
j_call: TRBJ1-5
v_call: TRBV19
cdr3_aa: CASSNTGNSNQPQHF
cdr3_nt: TGTGCCAGTAGCAATACAGGGAATAGCAATCAGCCCCAGCATTTT

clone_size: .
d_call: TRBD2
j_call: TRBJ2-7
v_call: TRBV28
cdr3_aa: CASSRTSGRGEQYF
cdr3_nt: TGTGCCAGCAGTCGGACTAGCGGGAGGGGCGAGCAGTACTTC

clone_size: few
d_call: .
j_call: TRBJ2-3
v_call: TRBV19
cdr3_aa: CASSIGGRPADTQYF
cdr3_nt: TGTGCCAGTAGTATAGGCGGGCGACCAGCAGATACGCAGTATTTT

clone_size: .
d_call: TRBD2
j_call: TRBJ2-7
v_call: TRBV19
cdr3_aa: CASSPAGAGGPYEQYF
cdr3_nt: TGTGCCAGTAGTCCCGCGGGGGCGGGAGGGCCGTACGAGCAGTACTTC

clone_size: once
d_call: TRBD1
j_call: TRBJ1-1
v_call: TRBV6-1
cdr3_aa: CASSDRQGGNTEAFF
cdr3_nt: TGTGCCAGCAGTGATAGACAGGGCGGGAACACTGAAGCTTTCTTT

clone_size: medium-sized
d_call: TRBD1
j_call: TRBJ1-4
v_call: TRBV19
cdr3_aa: CASSIGQGEGEKLFF
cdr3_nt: TGTGCCAGTAGTATTGGTCAGGGGGAGGGCGAAAAACTGTTTTTT

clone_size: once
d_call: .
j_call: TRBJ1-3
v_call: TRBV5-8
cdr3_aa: CASSSNRETGNTIYF
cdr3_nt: TGTGCCAGCAGCTCTAACAGGGAAACAGGAAACACCATATATTTT

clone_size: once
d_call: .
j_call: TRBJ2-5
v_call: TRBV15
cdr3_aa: CATSRGDQAQETQYF
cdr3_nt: TGTGCCACCAGCAGAGGAGACCAGGCCCAAGAGACCCAGTACTTC

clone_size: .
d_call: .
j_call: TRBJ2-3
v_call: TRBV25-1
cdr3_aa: CASSVAGSTDTQYF
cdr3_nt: TGTGCCAGCAGTGTGGCAGGGAGCACAGATACGCAGTATTTT